These T cell receptor beta chains were read from a single sample in a study of CD8+ T cells in alopecia areata. Profiled with immunoSEQ multiplex PCR; TCRdb holds only in-frame clones, not every one. The sample gives 120,000 to 150,000 clones, 62% of which show up once; about 38% is in the top ten. Sequencing used CD8+ T cells sorted from blood. These receptors were taken from a human donor in good health. CDR3s include the opening cysteine and the closing phenylalanine or tryptophan. Fields, in order: clone size, J gene, V gene, D gene, CDR3 DNA, CDR3 protein. D genes are given only for firm matches. Clone size appears in some rows only: once, few, many, or a class for an expanded clone.

>NA|TRBJ1-1|TRBV7-9|NA
TGTGCCAGCAGCGGAGGATTGACCACTGAAGCTTTCTTT
CASSGGLTTEAFF
>few|TRBJ1-1|TRBV27|NA
TGTGCCAGCAGTTTTTCACCACTCACTGAAGCTTTCTTT
CASSFSPLTEAFF
>NA|TRBJ1-1|TRBV10-1|NA
TGCGCCAGCTTCACGGAGGGGAACACTGAAGCTTTCTTT
CASFTEGNTEAFF
>NA|TRBJ2-7|TRBV7-9|TRBD1
TGTGCCAGCAGCTCTTTGACAGGGCGGCTAGCCTACGAGCAGTACTTC
CASSSLTGRLAYEQYF
>NA|TRBJ1-2|TRBV7-9|NA
TGTGCCAGCAGCCCGACCGTACACAACTATGGCTACACCTTC
CASSPTVHNYGYTF
>many|TRBJ1-5|TRBV6-1|NA
TGTGCCAGCACAGGGAAGCCCCAGCATTTT
CASTGKPQHF
>NA|TRBJ1-1|TRBV30|NA
TGTGCCTGGTTACATCCAGGGAAGCACACTGAAGCTTTCTTT
CAWLHPGKHTEAFF
>few|TRBJ2-7|TRBV29-1|NA
TGCAGCGTTGGCATAGATAGCTCCTACGAGCAGTACTTC
CSVGIDSSYEQYF
>NA|TRBJ2-2|TRBV27|TRBD2
TGTGCCAGCAGTTCGGGACTAGCGGGGGCGAACACCGGGGAGCTGTTTTTT
CASSSGLAGANTGELFF
>few|TRBJ2-1|TRBV6-1|TRBD1
TGTGCCAGCAGTGGGACAGGGGACTACAATGAGCAGTTCTTC
CASSGTGDYNEQFF
>once|TRBJ2-2|TRBV13|NA
TGTGCCAGCAGCCCCCTTGGCTCGGGCGGCACCGGGGAGCTGTTTTTT
CASSPLGSGGTGELFF
>NA|TRBJ1-5|TRBV2|NA
TGTGCCAGCAGGGAAGTTGGCAATCAGCCCCAGCATTTT
CASREVGNQPQHF
>NA|TRBJ2-2|TRBV6-6|NA
TGTGCCAGCACTCACGGCGGGGAGCTGTTTTTT
CASTHGGELFF
>NA|TRBJ2-1|TRBV12-5|TRBD1
TGTGCTAGTGGTTCCGGGACAGGGGAGTTCTTC
CASGSGTGEFF
>few|TRBJ2-5|TRBV25-1|NA
TGTGCCAGCAGTGAATCGCGGTCACAAGAGACCCAGTACTTC
CASSESRSQETQYF
>NA|TRBJ2-3|TRBV27|NA
TGTGCCAGCAGTTTAGGGGTCTCCCCAGATACGCAGTATTTT
CASSLGVSPDTQYF
>NA|TRBJ1-1|TRBV14|NA
TGTGCCAGCAGCCCCCCTGGGGGAACGTACACTGAAGCTTTCTTT
CASSPPGGTYTEAFF